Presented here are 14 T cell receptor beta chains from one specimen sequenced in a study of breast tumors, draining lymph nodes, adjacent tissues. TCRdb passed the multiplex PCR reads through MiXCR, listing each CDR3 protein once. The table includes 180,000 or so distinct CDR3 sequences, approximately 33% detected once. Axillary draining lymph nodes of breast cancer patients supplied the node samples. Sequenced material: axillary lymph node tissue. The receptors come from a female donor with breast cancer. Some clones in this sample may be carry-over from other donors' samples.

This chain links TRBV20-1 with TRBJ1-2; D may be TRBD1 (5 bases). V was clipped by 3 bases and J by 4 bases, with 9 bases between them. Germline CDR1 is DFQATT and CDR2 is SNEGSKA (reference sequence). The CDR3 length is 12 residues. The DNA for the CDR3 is TGCAGTGCTAGGGGGGTTCTCTATGGCTACACCTTC. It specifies CSARGVLYGYTF.

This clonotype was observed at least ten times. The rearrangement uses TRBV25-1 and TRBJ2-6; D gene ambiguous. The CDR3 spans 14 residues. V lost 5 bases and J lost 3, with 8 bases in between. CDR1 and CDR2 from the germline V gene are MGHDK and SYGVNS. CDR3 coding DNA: TGTGCCAGCAGTCAAGGAAGTGGGGCCAACGTCCTGACTTTC. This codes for CASSQGSGANVLTF. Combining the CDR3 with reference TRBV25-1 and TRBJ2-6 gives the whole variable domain EADIYQTPRYLVIGTGKKITLECSQTMGHDKMYWYQQDPGMELHLIHYSYGVNSTEKGDLSSESTVSRIRTEHFPLTLESARPSHTSQYLCASSQGSGANVLTFGAGSRLTVL.

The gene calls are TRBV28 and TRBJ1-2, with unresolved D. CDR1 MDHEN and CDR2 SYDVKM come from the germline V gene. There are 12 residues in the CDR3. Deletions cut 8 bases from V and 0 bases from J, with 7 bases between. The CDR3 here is CASFGANYGYTF. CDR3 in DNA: TGTGCCAGCTTCGGGGCTAACTATGGCTACACCTTC.

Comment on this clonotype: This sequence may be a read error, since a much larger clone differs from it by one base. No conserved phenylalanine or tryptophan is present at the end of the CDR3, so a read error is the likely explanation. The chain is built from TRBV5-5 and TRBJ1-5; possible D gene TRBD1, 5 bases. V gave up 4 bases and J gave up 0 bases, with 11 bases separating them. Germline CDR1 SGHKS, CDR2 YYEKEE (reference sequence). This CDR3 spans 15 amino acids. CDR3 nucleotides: TGTGCCAGCAGCCCTGACAGATATAGCAATCAGCCCCAGCATTCT. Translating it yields CASSPDRYSNQPQHS.

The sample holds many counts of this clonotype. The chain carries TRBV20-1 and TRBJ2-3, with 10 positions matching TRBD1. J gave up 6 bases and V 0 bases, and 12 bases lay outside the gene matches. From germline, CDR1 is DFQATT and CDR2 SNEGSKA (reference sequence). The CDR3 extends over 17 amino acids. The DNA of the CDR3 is TGCAGTGCTAGAGATCCCCGACAGGGGGCAAGGTCGGATACGCAGTATTTT. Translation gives CSARDPRQGARSDTQYF.

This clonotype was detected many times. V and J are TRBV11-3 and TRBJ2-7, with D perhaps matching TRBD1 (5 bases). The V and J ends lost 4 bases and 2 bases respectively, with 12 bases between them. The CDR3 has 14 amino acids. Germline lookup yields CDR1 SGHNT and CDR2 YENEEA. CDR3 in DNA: TGTGCCAGCAGCTCCTACAGGTACACCTACGAGCAGTACTTC. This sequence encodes CASSSYRYTYEQYF.

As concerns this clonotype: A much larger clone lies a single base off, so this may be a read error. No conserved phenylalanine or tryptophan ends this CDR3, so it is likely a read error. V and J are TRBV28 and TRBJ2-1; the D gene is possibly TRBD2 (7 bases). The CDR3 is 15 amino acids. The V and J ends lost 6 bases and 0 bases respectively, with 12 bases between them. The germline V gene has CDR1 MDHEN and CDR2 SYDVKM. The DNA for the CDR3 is TGTGCCAGCAGAAGGGGGGGTCCCTCCTACAATGAGCAGTTCCTC. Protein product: CASRRGGPSYNEQFL.

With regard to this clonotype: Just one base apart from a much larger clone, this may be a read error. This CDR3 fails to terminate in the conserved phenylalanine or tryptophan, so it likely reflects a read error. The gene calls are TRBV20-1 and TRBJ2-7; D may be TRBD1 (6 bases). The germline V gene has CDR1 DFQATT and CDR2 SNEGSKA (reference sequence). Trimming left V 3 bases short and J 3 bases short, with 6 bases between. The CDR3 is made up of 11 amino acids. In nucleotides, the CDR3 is TGCAGTGCTAGGGACAGCTACGAGCAGTACCTC. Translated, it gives CSARDSYEQYL.

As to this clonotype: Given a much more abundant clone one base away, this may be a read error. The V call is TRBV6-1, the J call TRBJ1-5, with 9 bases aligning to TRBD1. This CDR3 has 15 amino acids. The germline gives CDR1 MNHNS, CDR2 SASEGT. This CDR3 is CASTPGTGINQPRHF. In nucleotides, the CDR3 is TGTGCCAGCACACCCGGGACAGGGATCAATCAGCCCCGGCATTTT.

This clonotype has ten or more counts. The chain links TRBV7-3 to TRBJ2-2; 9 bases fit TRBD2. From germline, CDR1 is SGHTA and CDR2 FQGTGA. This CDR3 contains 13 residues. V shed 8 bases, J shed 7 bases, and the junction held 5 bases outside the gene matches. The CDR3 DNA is TGTGCCAGCGCCCGTAGCGGGAGCGGGGAGCTGTTTTTT. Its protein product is CASARSGSGELFF. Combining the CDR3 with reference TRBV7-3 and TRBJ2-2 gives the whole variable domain GAGVSQTPSNKVTEKGKYVELRCDPISGHTALYWYRQSLGQGPEFLIYFQGTGAADDSGLPNDRFFAVRPEGSVSTLKIQRTERGDSAVYLCASARSGSGELFFGEGSRLTVL.

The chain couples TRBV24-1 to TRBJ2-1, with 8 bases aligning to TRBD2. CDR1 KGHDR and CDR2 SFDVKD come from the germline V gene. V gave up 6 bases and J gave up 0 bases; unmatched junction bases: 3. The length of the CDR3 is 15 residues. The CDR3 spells CATSLAGGSYNEQFF. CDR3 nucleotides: TGTGCCACCAGTTTGGCGGGAGGCTCCTACAATGAGCAGTTCTTC.

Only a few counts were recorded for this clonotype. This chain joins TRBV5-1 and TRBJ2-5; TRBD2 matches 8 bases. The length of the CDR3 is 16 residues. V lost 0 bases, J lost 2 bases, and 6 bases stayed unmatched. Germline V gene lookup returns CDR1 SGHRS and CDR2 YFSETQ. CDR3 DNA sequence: TGCGCCAGCAGCTTGGAGGTAGCGGGGTATCAAGAGACCCAGTACTTC. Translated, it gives CASSLEVAGYQETQYF.

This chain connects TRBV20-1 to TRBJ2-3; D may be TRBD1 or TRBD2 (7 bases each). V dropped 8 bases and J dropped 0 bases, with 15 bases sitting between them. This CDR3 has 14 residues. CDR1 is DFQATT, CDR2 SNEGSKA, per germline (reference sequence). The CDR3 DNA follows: TGCAGTCCCTGGGGGGGACAGAGCACAGATACGCAGTATTTT. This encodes CSPWGGQSTDTQYF.

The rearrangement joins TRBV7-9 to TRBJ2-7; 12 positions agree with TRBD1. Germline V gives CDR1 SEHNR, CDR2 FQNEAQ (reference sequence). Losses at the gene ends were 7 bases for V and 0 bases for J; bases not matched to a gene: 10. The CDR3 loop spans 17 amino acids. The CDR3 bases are TGTGCCAGCAACAAGGGACAGGGGGCGAGGAACTCCTACGAGCAGTACTTC. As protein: CASNKGQGARNSYEQYF.